One and the same sample provided the 11 T cell receptor beta chains below, sequenced in a study of Siglec-9 on CD8 T cells in melanoma. Sequenced by immunoSEQ multiplex PCR; TCRdb stores in-frame clones only, minus some. The data hold roughly 30,000 clones, with 75% to 85% observed a single time. Sequencing was performed on Siglec-9- CD8+ T cells sorted from blood. The source of these receptors is a human donor in good health.

This sequence joins TRBV7-8 and TRBJ1-4; a possible D gene is TRBD1 (5 bases). Trimming pared 10 bases from V and 3 bases from J, leaving 27 bases between. Per the germline V gene, CDR1 is SGHVS and CDR2 is FQNEAQ. The CDR3 loop spans 18 amino acids. The CDR3 is CATFRDGRTGVANEKLFF. The CDR3 nucleotides read TGTGCCACCTTCCGGGACGGACGGACCGGGGTGGCTAATGAAAAACTGTTTTTT.

There are a few counts of this clone. Written as DNA, the CDR3 is TGTGCCAGCATCCAACTCCTCCCGGGGAACGGTTACAATGAGCAGTTCTTC. This encodes CASIQLLPGNGYNEQFF. This chain links TRBV27 with TRBJ2-1; possibly TRBD2 for D (5 bases). The ends were cut back, 7 bases at V and 4 bases at J, with 23 bases in the middle. The CDR3 spans 17 residues. Germline V CDR1 and CDR2: MNHEY, SMNVEV (reference sequence).

This chain connects TRBV27 to TRBJ1-3, with D tentatively TRBD1 (6 bases). Per germline, CDR1 MNHEY and CDR2 SMNVEV (reference sequence). V dropped 3 bases and J dropped 0 bases, with 15 bases sitting between them. The CDR3 is 17 amino acids. CDR3 DNA sequence: TGTGCCAGCAGTTTTAGGGGGGGACCCACCTCTGGAAACACCATATATTTT. Protein: CASSFRGGPTSGNTIYF.

The chain links TRBV27 to TRBJ1-2; 9 bases match TRBD1. CDR1 MNHEY and CDR2 SMNVEV come from the germline V gene (reference sequence). J was trimmed by 4 bases and V by 6 bases; bases with no gene match: 3. The CDR3 is made up of 13 amino acids. CDR3 region: CASRLGQGYGYTF. The CDR3 DNA is TGTGCCAGCAGGTTGGGACAGGGCTATGGCTACACCTTC.

The chain carries TRBV4-1 and TRBJ2-7; possible D gene TRBD2, 5 bases. Trimming shortened V by 4 bases and J by 7 bases, and 35 bases separated the two germline ends. CDR1 is MGHRA and CDR2 is YSYEKL in the germline V gene. The CDR3 has 20 residues. CDR3 sequence reads: CASSPYKDGSRGSMSREQYF. In DNA form, the CDR3 reads TGCGCCAGCAGCCCCTACAAGGATGGATCGCGCGGGTCGATGTCGAGGGAGCAGTACTTC.

This chain's CDR3 is CASSPLRGNTEAFF. CDR3 sequence (DNA): TGTGCCAGCAGCCCCCTTCGGGGGAACACTGAAGCTTTCTTT. The J gene is TRBJ1-1, the V gene TRBV7-2; D call uncertain. Per germline, CDR1 SGHTA and CDR2 FQGNSA. The V gene lost 5 bases and the J gene lost 1 base, with 11 bases spanning the gap. The CDR3 loop spans 14 amino acids.

The rearrangement joins TRBV9 to TRBJ1-2, with 7 bases aligning to TRBD1. Germline trimming cut 0 bases from V and 8 bases from J; bases unmatched to any gene: 10. CDR1 and CDR2 from the germline V gene are SGDLS and YYNGEE. This CDR3 region has 15 residues. The CDR3 loop reads CASSVGGGAGEGYTF. In DNA form, the CDR3 reads TGTGCCAGCAGCGTAGGAGGGGGCGCGGGGGAAGGCTACACCTTC.

Details on this clone: Other DNA sequences within the sample encode an identical CDR3. The chain has TRBV5-1 and TRBJ1-1, with D perhaps TRBD1 (5 bases). Germline assignment: CDR1 SGHRS and CDR2 YFSETQ. The CDR3 spans 15 residues. V was cut by 0 bases and J by 4 bases, with 13 bases left in between. The CDR3 loop reads CASSLDGPGSTEAFF. The DNA of the CDR3 is TGCGCCAGCAGCTTGGACGGGCCAGGGAGCACTGAAGCTTTCTTT.

The rearrangement links TRBV18 to TRBJ2-2, with D unresolved. Germline assignment: CDR1 KGHSH and CDR2 LQKENI. V dropped 6 bases and J dropped 1 base, with 15 bases sitting between them. The CDR3 has 16 amino acids. The CDR3 here is CASSRVPTENTGELFF. The CDR3 nucleotides are TGTGCCAGCTCGCGCGTTCCTACGGAGAACACCGGGGAGCTGTTTTTT.

The chain carries TRBV6-1 and TRBJ2-2; no reliable D call. Trimming removed 0 bases from V and 6 bases from J, with 14 bases in between. Germline CDR1 reads MNHNS; CDR2 reads SASEGT. The CDR3 consists of 16 residues. CDR3 coding DNA: TGTGCCAGCAGTGAAGCGGGAACCCTCCGCTCCGGGGAGCTGTTTTTT. It encodes CASSEAGTLRSGELFF.

The gene calls are TRBV15 and TRBJ2-1; D uncertain. The CDR3 is 11 residues long. Germline V lookup: CDR1 LNHNV, CDR2 YYDKDF (reference sequence). V was cut by 7 bases and J by 4 bases, with 5 bases left in between. The CDR3 here is CATTGYNEQFF. In DNA, the CDR3 is TGTGCCACCACCGGGTACAATGAGCAGTTCTTC.